A single sample is the source of the 31 T cell receptor beta chains below, sequenced in a study of spatial heterogeneity in lung cancer. The sample's time point: sample taken at primary tumor resection. Researchers sequenced whole RNA taken from tumor, nontumor lung or frozen PBMC without sorting. Each CDR3 protein is one row after TCRdb ran MiXCR on the 5' RACE reads. The sample yields around 40,000 distinct CDR3 sequences, less than 5.5% seen once. This specimen was PBMCs, taken at surgery. All receptors derive from a female donor with early-stage non-small cell lung cancer.

This chain uses TRBV5-1 with TRBJ2-3; 9 nucleotides match TRBD1. The V segment lost 3 bases and the J segment 3 bases; nucleotides outside the gene matches: 2. Germline V gives CDR1 SGHRS, CDR2 YFSETQ. The CDR3 spans 14 residues. The CDR3: CASSWDRVTDTQYF. The CDR3 DNA follows: TGCGCCAGCAGCTGGGACAGGGTGACAGATACGCAGTATTTT.

The sample holds many counts of this clonotype. The chain links TRBV20-1 to TRBJ2-5; D gene ambiguous. CDR3 size: 14 residues. CDR1 and CDR2 (germline): DFQATT, SNEGSKA (reference sequence). Trimming took off 3 bases at V and 5 bases at J, with 16 bases between the two ends. The CDR3 nucleotides read TGCAGTGCTAGGATAAGTTGGACCCGGGAGACCCAGTACTTC. It is translated as CSARISWTRETQYF.

This clonotype has ten or more counts. This chain links TRBV7-3 with TRBJ1-1, with 11 bases lining up with TRBD1. The CDR3 has 15 amino acids. Germline assignment: CDR1 SGHTA and CDR2 FQGTGA. The junction had 4 bases not matched to a gene; V was cut back by 2 bases and J by 5 bases. The CDR3 DNA is TGTGCCAGCAGCTTATCTGGGACAGGGGGGACTGAAGCTTTCTTT. Translated: CASSLSGTGGTEAFF.

This CDR3 is CASSREQGQPQHF. CDR3 DNA sequence: TGTGCCAGCAGTCGGGAGCAGGGGCAGCCCCAGCATTTT. The chain carries TRBV12-3 or TRBV12-4 and TRBJ1-5, with D perhaps matching TRBD1 (6 bases). The CDR3 sequence is 13 residues long. V lost 5 bases and J lost 7, with 12 bases in between.

Many counts were recorded for this clonotype. This chain links TRBV20-1 with TRBJ2-1; D is possibly TRBD2 (5 bases). Germline CDR1 reads DFQATT; CDR2 reads SNEGSKA (reference sequence). This CDR3 is built from 14 residues. The V and J ends lost 3 bases and 0 bases respectively, with 9 bases between them. For the CDR3, the DNA is TGCAGTGCTAGGCCCGGGGACTCCTACAATGAGCAGTTCTTC. Amino acid sequence: CSARPGDSYNEQFF.

By sample fraction, this clonotype is medium-sized. CDR3 residues: CAWSDAPGPLHF. The CDR3 DNA follows: TGTGCCTGGTCGGACGCGCCAGGACCCCTCCACTTT. The chain employs TRBV30 and TRBJ1-6; the D is unclear. This CDR3 contains 12 residues. Deletions cut 5 bases from V and 12 bases from J, with 14 bases between. Germline CDR1 is GTSNPN and CDR2 is SVGIG (reference sequence).

This chain connects TRBV3-1 to TRBJ2-7; no clear D gene. This CDR3 has 14 residues. Looked up from germline, CDR1 is LGHDT and CDR2 is YNNKEL (reference sequence). V was cut by 1 base and J by 1 base, with 8 bases left in between. The CDR3 reads CASSQATRSYEQYF. The CDR3 DNA reads TGTGCCAGCAGCCAAGCGACAAGGTCCTACGAGCAGTACTTC.

The table lists this clonotype with a few counts. The chain couples TRBV20-1 to TRBJ2-5; TRBD1 agrees at 11 bases. Per the germline V gene, CDR1 is DFQATT and CDR2 is SNEGSKA (reference sequence). Losses at the gene ends were 5 bases for V and 4 bases for J; bases not matched to a gene: 15. The CDR3 loop spans 17 amino acids. CDR3 nucleotides: TGCAGTGCTGTTTCCGGGACAGGGGGTTCATCCCGAGAGACCCAGTACTTC. Residues: CSAVSGTGGSSRETQYF.

This clonotype was seen many times. This chain uses TRBV28 with TRBJ2-1; 12 bases are a match to TRBD2. The CDR3 runs to 16 residues. With 3 bases clipped from V and 8 bases from J, the junction kept 8 bases outside the gene matches. Germline V gene lookup returns CDR1 MDHEN and CDR2 SYDVKM. The CDR3 nucleotides read TGTGCCAGCAGTTTCGGGGCTAGCGGGGGGGCCGATGAGCAGTTCTTC. Translating gives CASSFGASGGADEQFF.

This clonotype was counted a few times. The rearrangement joins TRBV6-5 to TRBJ1-1; D remains unclear. Germline CDR1 reads MNHEY; CDR2 reads SVGAGI. With 8 bases removed from V and 1 base from J, the gap between germline ends came to 14 bases. The CDR3 is 14 residues long. The CDR3 region has the DNA TGTGCCAGCTTGAACCGGCTGCCGAACACTGAAGCTTTCTTT. Protein: CASLNRLPNTEAFF.

This clonotype was recorded a few times. The chain carries TRBV4-3 and TRBJ2-1; 11 nucleotides line up with TRBD1. V lost 1 base to trimming and J lost 7 bases; unmatched junction nucleotides: 6. The CDR3 length is 16 residues. Germline CDR1 reads LGHNA; CDR2 reads YSLEER. CDR3: CASSQASGTGGNEQFF. CDR3 DNA sequence: TGCGCCAGCAGCCAAGCTTCCGGGACAGGGGGAAATGAGCAGTTCTTC.

In its sample, this clonotype was seen many times. The V call is TRBV12-3 or TRBV12-4, the J call TRBJ1-1, with TRBD1 matching over 8 bases. The CDR3 extends over 14 amino acids. The J segment lost 1 base and the V segment lost 3 bases, leaving 1 base of the junction unmatched. CDR3 DNA sequence: TGTGCCAGCAGTTTTACAGGGGGGAACACTGAAGCTTTCTTT. It specifies CASSFTGGNTEAFF.

At least ten counts were recorded for this clonotype. The chain links TRBV28 to TRBJ2-3, with D perhaps TRBD2 (6 bases). V was clipped by 5 bases and J by 3 bases, with 12 bases between them. CDR3 size: 14 residues. CDR1 MDHEN and CDR2 SYDVKM come from the germline V gene. The CDR3 region has the DNA TGTGCCAGCAGTGGACTAAGCGGGACAGATACGCAGTATTTT. Amino acid sequence: CASSGLSGTDTQYF.

The gene calls are TRBV20-1 and TRBJ2-1; 8 bases map to TRBD1. Per germline, CDR1 DFQATT and CDR2 SNEGSKA (reference sequence). This CDR3 is 15 amino acids long. J was trimmed by 3 bases and V by 3 bases; bases with no gene match: 7. CDR3 in DNA: TGCAGTGCTAGGTTAAAGGACAGGGACTACAATGAGCAGTTCTTC. Translation: CSARLKDRDYNEQFF.

This clonotype was detected many times. The rearrangement links TRBV7-2 to TRBJ2-1, with 10 bases aligning to TRBD2. There are 18 residues in the CDR3. The germline V gene encodes CDR1 SGHTA and CDR2 FQGNSA. V gave up 4 bases and J gave up 7 bases; unmatched junction bases: 16. CDR3 loop: CASSWGPYTSGDRNEQFF. The CDR3 nucleotides read TGTGCCAGCAGCTGGGGACCCTATACTAGCGGGGACAGAAATGAGCAGTTCTTC.

This clonotype was counted at least ten times. The gene calls are TRBV28 and TRBJ1-2; D is unresolved. Germline lookup yields CDR1 MDHEN and CDR2 SYDVKM. The CDR3 sequence is 16 residues long. With 3 bases removed from V and 2 bases from J, the gap between germline ends came to 16 bases. This CDR3 is CASSFSQKHANYGYTF. CDR3 bases: TGTGCCAGCAGTTTCTCACAGAAGCATGCAAACTATGGCTACACCTTC.

This clonotype was observed many times. The chain combines TRBV25-1 with TRBJ1-2; possible D gene TRBD1, 5 bases. In germline, CDR1 is MGHDK, CDR2 SYGVNS. The CDR3 totals 12 residues. V dropped 6 bases and J dropped 7 bases, with 12 bases sitting between them. In DNA form, the CDR3 reads TGTGCCAGCAGCCCCCAGGGTGTTGGCTACACCTTC. Translated, it gives CASSPQGVGYTF.

This clonotype was counted only a few times. The rearrangement joins TRBV29-1 to TRBJ1-2; 9 bases map to TRBD1. The ends lost 3 bases at V and 8 bases at J; junction bases unmatched: 7. CDR3 length equals 13 residues. The germline V gene has CDR1 SQVTM and CDR2 ANQGSEA. In DNA form, the CDR3 reads TGCAGCGTTGACAACGGACAGGGGACGGGCTACACCTTC. It is translated as CSVDNGQGTGYTF.

This clonotype has at least ten counts. The genes are TRBV5-5 and TRBJ1-1, with D tentatively TRBD1 (5 bases). Trimming stripped 2 bases from V and 1 base from J, with 6 bases between. Germline assignment: CDR1 SGHKS and CDR2 YYEKEE (reference sequence). CDR3 length: 13 residues. Written as DNA, the CDR3 is TGTGCCAGCAGCTTCGGGGCGAACACTGAAGCTTTCTTT. It encodes CASSFGANTEAFF.

This clonotype has ten or more counts. The chain is built from TRBV20-1 and TRBJ1-2, with D uncertain. The CDR3 totals 12 residues. Germline CDR1 is DFQATT and CDR2 is SNEGSKA (reference sequence). The V and J ends lost 3 bases and 9 bases respectively, with 14 bases between them. CDR3 amino acids: CSARCGDGCYTF. CDR3 DNA: TGCAGTGCTAGGTGTGGGGATGGATGCTACACCTTC.

This clonotype was seen at least ten times. J is TRBJ1-2 and V is TRBV27, with 9 bases fitting TRBD1. CDR1 is MNHEY, CDR2 SMNVEV, per germline (reference sequence). With 5 bases clipped from V and 1 base from J, the junction kept 5 bases outside the gene matches. The CDR3 loop spans 15 amino acids. CDR3 sequence: CASSVQGASNYGYTF. CDR3 coding DNA: TGTGCCAGCAGTGTACAGGGGGCGAGTAACTATGGCTACACCTTC.

The table lists this clonotype with a few counts. This chain connects TRBV6-6 to TRBJ1-2; 10 bases line up with TRBD1. V shed 2 bases, J shed 4 bases, and the junction held 4 bases outside the gene matches. CDR1 and CDR2 (germline): MNHNY, SVGAGI (reference sequence). The CDR3 has 15 amino acids. CDR3 amino acids: CASSYVGQGSYGYTF. DNA for the CDR3: TGTGCCAGCAGTTACGTGGGACAGGGGTCCTATGGCTACACCTTC.

The table lists this clonotype with many counts. V is TRBV19 and J is TRBJ1-2; D gene uncertain. The germline V and J ends were trimmed by 1 base and 0 bases, with 12 bases remaining between them. CDR3 length equals 16 residues. Germline CDR1 reads LNHDA; CDR2 reads SQIVND (reference sequence). CDR3: CASSIGQGLTNYGYTF. CDR3 DNA: TGTGCCAGTAGTATAGGCCAAGGGCTTACTAACTATGGCTACACCTTC.

In this sample, this clonotype turned up a few times. The chain recombines TRBV28 with TRBJ1-4; D not certain. V was clipped by 5 bases and J by 4 bases, with 11 bases between them. This CDR3 spans 14 amino acids. Germline V gene sequence: CDR1 MDHEN, CDR2 SYDVKM. CDR3 region: CASSPGRLNEKLFF. The CDR3 DNA sequence: TGTGCCAGCAGTCCCGGGAGGCTTAATGAAAAACTGTTTTTT.

The table lists this clonotype with many counts. This chain connects TRBV5-1 to TRBJ2-1; 7 nucleotides agree with TRBD2. The V and J ends lost 1 base and 0 bases, in that order; junction bases with no gene match: 1. The CDR3 spans 15 residues. Germline V gives CDR1 SGHRS, CDR2 YFSETQ. CDR3 protein: CASSLSGTSYNEQFF. In DNA form, the CDR3 reads TGCGCCAGCAGCTTGAGCGGGACCTCCTACAATGAGCAGTTCTTC.

This chain links TRBV28 with TRBJ1-2; a possible D gene is TRBD1 (6 bases). This CDR3 is 13 amino acids long. Germline CDR1 MDHEN, CDR2 SYDVKM. Trimming removed 5 bases from V and 2 bases from J, with 9 bases in between. The DNA for the CDR3 is TGTGCCAGCAGTCACGGGACAAACTATGGCTACACCTTC. Translating it yields CASSHGTNYGYTF.

V usage is TRBV6-5 and J usage is TRBJ1-5, with 8 bases fitting TRBD1. This CDR3 contains 14 residues. Germline V gives CDR1 MNHEY, CDR2 SVGAGI. With V trimmed by 6 bases and J by 5 bases, 6 bases remained unmatched. The chain's CDR3 is CASRRTGLYQPQHF. In DNA, the CDR3 is TGTGCCAGCAGAAGGACAGGGCTTTATCAGCCCCAGCATTTT.

With regard to this clonotype: Being one base from a much bigger clone, this may be a read error. This sequence joins TRBV20-1 and TRBJ2-1; a weak D match, TRBD2 (6 bases). Germline CDR1 DFQATT, CDR2 SNEGSKA (reference sequence). The CDR3 contains 14 residues. The DNA of the CDR3 is TGCGGTGCTAGAGCTCTGCGGGGAGAGTATGAGCAGTTCTTC. Amino acid sequence: CGARALRGEYEQFF.

Ten or more counts support this clonotype. This rearrangement joins TRBV5-6 to TRBJ2-5; TRBD2 matches at 8 bases. The V gene end was trimmed by 0 bases and the J gene end by 3 bases; junction bases not matched to a gene: 4. The CDR3 covers 15 residues. The germline gives CDR1 SGHDT, CDR2 YYEEEE. Here the CDR3 DNA reads TGTGCCAGCAGCTTGGCCGAGACTAGCGAAGAGACCCAGTACTTC. It translates to CASSLAETSEETQYF.

This clonotype was found once. A single base separates this from a much larger clone, so it may be a read error. The CDR3 nucleotides are TGCGCCAGCAGCCAAGATGGGGGGAAATACAATGAGCTGTTCTTC. It translates to CASSQDGGKYNELFF. The chain recombines TRBV4-1 with TRBJ2-1; D might be TRBD2 (6 bases). Germline V gives CDR1 MGHRA, CDR2 YSYEKL. CDR3 length: 15 residues.

The chain couples TRBV11-2 to TRBJ1-3; D gene ambiguous. The CDR3 covers 14 residues. Trimming cost V 4 bases and J 5 bases, with 12 bases left between them. CDR1 SGHAT and CDR2 FQNNGV come from the germline V gene. The CDR3 loop is CASSSRLMRNTIYF. The CDR3 DNA is TGTGCCAGCAGCTCGCGCCTTATGAGAAACACCATATATTTT.